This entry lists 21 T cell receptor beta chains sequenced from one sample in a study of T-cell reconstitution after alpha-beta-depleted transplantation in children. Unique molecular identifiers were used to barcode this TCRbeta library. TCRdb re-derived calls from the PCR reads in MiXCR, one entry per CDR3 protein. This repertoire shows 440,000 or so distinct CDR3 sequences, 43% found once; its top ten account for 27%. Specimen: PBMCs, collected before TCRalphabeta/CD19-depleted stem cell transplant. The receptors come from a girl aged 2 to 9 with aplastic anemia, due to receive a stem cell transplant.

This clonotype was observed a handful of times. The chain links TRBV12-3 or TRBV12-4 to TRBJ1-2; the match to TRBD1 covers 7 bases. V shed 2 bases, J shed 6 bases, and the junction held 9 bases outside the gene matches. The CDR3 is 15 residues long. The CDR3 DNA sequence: TGTGCCAGCAGTTTAACAGGGGAACTTTACCATGGCTACACCTTC. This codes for CASSLTGELYHGYTF.

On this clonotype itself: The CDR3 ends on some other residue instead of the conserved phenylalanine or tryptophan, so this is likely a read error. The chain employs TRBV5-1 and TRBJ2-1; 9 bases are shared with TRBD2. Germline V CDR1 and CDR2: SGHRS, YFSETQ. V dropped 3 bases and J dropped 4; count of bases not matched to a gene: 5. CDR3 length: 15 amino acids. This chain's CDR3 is CASSYSGRTYNEQFL. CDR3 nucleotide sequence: TGCGCCAGCAGCTATAGCGGGAGAACATACAATGAGCAGTTCTTA.

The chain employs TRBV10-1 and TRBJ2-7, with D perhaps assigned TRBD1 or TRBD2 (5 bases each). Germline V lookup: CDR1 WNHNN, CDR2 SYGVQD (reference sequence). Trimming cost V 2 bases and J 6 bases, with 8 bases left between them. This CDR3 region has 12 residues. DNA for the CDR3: TGCGCCAGCAGTGAGCGTGGGGGCGAGCAGTACTTC. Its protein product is CASSERGGEQYF.

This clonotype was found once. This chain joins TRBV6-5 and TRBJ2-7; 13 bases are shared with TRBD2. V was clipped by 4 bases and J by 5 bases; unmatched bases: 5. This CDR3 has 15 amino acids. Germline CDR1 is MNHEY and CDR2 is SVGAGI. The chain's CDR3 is CASSSGLAGKDEQYF. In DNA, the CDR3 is TGTGCCAGCAGTTCGGGACTAGCGGGGAAGGACGAGCAGTACTTC.

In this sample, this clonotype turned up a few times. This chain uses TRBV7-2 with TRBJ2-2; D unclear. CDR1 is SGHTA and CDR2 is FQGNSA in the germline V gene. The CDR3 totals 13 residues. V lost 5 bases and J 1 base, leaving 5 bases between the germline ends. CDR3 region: CASSDRNTGELFF. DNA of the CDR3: TGTGCCAGCAGCGATAGGAACACCGGGGAGCTGTTTTTT.

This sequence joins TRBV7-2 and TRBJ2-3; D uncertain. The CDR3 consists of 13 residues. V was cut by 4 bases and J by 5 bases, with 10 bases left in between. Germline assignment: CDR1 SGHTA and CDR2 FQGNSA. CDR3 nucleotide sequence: TGTGCCAGCAGCTCTACGAGATTAGATACGCAGTATTTT. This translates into CASSSTRLDTQYF. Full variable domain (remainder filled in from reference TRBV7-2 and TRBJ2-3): GAGVSQSPSNKVTEKGKDVELRCDPISGHTALYWYRQSLGQGLEFLIYFQGNSAPDKSGLPSDRFSAERTGGSVSTLTIQRTQQEDSAVYLCASSSTRLDTQYFGPGTRLTVL.

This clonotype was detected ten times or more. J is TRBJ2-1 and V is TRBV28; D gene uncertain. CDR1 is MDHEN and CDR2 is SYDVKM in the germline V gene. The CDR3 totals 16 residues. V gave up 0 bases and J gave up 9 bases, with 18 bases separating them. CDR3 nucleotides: TGTGCCAGCAGTTTATGGTCCAAACCGGTAGCTGGTGAGCAGTTCTTC. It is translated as CASSLWSKPVAGEQFF.

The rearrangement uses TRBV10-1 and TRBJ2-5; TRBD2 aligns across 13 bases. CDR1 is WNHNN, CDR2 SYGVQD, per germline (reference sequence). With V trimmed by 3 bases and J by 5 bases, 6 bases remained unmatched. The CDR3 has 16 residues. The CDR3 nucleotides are TGCGCCAGCAGTGAAGGACTAGCGGGAGTAGGGGAGACCCAGTACTTC. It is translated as CASSEGLAGVGETQYF.

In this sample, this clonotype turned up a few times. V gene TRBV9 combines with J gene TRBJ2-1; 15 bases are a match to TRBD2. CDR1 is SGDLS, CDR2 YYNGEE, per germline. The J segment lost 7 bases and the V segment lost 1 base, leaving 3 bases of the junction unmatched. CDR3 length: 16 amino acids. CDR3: CASSVRGTSGRNEQFF. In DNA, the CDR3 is TGTGCCAGCAGCGTACGCGGGACTAGCGGGAGGAATGAGCAGTTCTTC.

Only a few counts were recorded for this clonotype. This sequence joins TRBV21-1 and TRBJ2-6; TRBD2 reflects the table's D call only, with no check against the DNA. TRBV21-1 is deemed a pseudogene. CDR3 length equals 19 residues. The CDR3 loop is CASSKPSQTRGAGANVLTF. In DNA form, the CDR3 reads TGTGCCAGCAGCAAACCGTCCCAAACCCGAGGGGCCGGGGCCAACGTCCTGACTTTC.

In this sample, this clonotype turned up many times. The CDR3 spells CASSSRGRLTDTQYF. CDR3 DNA sequence: TGTGCCAGCAGCTCACGGGGCAGGTTGACAGATACGCAGTATTTT. The gene calls are TRBV7-9 and TRBJ2-3; D may be TRBD1 or TRBD2 (5 bases each). The CDR3 sequence is 15 residues long. Trimming removed 4 bases at V and 3 bases at J, with 14 bases between. The germline gives CDR1 SEHNR, CDR2 FQNEAQ (reference sequence).

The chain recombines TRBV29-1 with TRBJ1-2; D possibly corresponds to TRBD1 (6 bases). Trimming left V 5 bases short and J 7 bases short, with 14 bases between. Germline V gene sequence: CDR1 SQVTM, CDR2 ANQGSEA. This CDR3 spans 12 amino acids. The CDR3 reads CSVPGQTLGYTF. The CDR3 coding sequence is TGCAGCGTTCCCGGACAGACTCTTGGCTACACCTTC. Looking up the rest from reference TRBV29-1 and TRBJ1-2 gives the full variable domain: SAVISQKPSRDICQRGTSLTIQCQVDSQVTMMFWYRQQPGQSLTLIATANQGSEATYESGFVIDKFPISRPNLTFSTLTVSNMSPEDSSIYLCSVPGQTLGYTFGSGTRLTVV.

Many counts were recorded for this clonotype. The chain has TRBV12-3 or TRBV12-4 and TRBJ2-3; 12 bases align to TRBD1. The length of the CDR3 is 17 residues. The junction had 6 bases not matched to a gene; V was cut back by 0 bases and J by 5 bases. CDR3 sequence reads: CASSLARDRGQGDTQYF. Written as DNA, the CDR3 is TGTGCCAGCAGTTTAGCGCGGGACAGGGGGCAAGGAGATACGCAGTATTTT.

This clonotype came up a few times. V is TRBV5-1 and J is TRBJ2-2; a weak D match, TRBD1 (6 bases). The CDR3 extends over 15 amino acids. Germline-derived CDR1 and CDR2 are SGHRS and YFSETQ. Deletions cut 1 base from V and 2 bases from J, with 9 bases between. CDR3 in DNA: TGCGCCAGCAGCTTGCGGACAGTTAACACCGGGGAGCTGTTTTTT. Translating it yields CASSLRTVNTGELFF. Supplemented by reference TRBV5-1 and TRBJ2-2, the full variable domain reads KAGVTQTPRYLIKTRGQQVTLSCSPISGHRSVSWYQQTPGQGLQFLFEYFSETQRNKGNFPGRFSGRQFSNSRSEMNVSTLELGDSALYLCASSLRTVNTGELFFGEGSRLTVL.

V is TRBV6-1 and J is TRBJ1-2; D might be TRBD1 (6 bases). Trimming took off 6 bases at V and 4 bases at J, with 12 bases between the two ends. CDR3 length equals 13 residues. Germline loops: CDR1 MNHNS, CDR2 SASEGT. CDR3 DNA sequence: TGTGCCAGCAGAGGAGACAGGCCCTATGGCTACACCTTC. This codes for CASRGDRPYGYTF.

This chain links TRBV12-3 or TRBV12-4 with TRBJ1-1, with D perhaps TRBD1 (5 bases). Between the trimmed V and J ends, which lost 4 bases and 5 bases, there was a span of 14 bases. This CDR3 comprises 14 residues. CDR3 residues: CASSSGVGRTEAFF. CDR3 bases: TGTGCCAGCAGTTCGGGAGTGGGGCGGACTGAAGCTTTCTTT.

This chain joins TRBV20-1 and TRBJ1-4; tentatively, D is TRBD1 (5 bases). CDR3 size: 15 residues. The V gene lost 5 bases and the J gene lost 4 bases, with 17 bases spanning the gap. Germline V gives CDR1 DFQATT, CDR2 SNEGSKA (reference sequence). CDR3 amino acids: CSASPIGQGNEKLFF. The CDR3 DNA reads TGCAGTGCTTCGCCAATAGGGCAGGGTAATGAAAAACTGTTTTTT.

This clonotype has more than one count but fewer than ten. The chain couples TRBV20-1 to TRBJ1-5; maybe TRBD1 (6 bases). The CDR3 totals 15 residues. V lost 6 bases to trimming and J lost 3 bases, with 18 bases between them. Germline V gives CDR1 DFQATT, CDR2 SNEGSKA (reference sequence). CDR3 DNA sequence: TGCAGTGCCGACATGGGGGGCAGGGTCAATCAGCCCCAGCATTTT. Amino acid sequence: CSADMGGRVNQPQHF.

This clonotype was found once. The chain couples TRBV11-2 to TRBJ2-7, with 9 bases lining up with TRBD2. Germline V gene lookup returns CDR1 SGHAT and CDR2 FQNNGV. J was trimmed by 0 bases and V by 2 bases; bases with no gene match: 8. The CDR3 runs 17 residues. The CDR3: CASSLRPSGASSYEQYF. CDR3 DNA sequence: TGTGCCAGCAGCTTACGGCCTAGCGGGGCGAGCTCCTACGAGCAGTACTTC.

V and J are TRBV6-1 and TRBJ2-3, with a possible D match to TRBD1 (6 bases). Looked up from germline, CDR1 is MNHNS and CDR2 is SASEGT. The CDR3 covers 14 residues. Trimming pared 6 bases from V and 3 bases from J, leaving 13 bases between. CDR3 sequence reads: CASRNRERTDTQYF. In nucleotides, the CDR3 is TGTGCCAGCAGGAACAGGGAAAGGACAGATACGCAGTATTTT.

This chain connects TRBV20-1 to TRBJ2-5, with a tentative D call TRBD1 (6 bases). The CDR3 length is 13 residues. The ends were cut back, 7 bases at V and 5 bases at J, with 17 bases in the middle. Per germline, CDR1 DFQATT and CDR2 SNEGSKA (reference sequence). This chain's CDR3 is CSGSLQGSETQYF. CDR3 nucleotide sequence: TGCAGTGGGTCTTTACAGGGCTCGGAGACCCAGTACTTC.